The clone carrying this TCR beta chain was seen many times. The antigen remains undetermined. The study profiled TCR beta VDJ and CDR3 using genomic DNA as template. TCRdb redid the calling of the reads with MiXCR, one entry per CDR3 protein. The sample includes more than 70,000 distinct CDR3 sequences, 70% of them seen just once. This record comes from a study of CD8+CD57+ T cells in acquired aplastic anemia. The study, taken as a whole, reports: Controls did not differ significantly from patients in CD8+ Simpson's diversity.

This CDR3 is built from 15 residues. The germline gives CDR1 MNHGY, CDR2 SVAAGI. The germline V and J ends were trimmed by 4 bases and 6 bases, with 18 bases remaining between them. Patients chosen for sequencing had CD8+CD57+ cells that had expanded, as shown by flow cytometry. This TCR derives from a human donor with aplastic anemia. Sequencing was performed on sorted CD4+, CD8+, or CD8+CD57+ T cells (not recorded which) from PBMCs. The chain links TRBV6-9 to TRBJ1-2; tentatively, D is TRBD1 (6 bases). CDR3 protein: CASSSPPQGRNGYTF. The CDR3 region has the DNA TGTGCCAGCAGTTCCCCCCCACAGGGAAGAAATGGCTACACCTTC.